The TCR beta chain under discussion was sequenced for a study of long-term antiretroviral therapy in people with HIV. The libraries were made with immunoSEQ v3.0 at survey level. The method was immunoSEQ multiplex PCR; TCRdb's version includes in-frame clones alone and lacks a portion of them. This table holds more than 20,000 clones, around 82% found once. The V gene's germline CDR1 is MNHEY and CDR2 SVGAGI. V was cut by 0 bases and J by 0 bases, with 11 bases left in between. This CDR3 comprises 16 residues. Whole-study results and caveats: Pre-ART expanded TRB clones stayed dominant throughout, though often decreasing after ART.

Every participant gave one or more pre-ART and two or more post-ART PBMC samples. All participants with HIV were treated in the United States. About 1-10 million cryopreserved PBMC were held in samples before DNA extraction. A note on this clone: The antigen is not known.

The specimen was unsorted PBMCs, collected 3 years after starting antiretroviral therapy. This TCR came from a man younger than 35 with HIV. The chain is built from TRBV6-5 and TRBJ1-2; D is uncertain. The CDR3 region has the DNA TGTGCCAGCAGTTACTCCCCTGAAGGGACTAACTATGGCTACACCTTC. Its protein is CASSYSPEGTNYGYTF.